This is a list of T cell receptor beta chains from one sample in a study of blood T cell repertoires in COVID-19. Sequencing was performed with immunoSEQ multiplex PCR; in TCRdb, only in-frame clones are kept and a portion is missing. Here the sample spans over 55,000 clones, over 80% being singletons. The sample comprised peripheral blood. The source is a woman in her sixties or seventies with acute or convalescent COVID-19. Both conserved end residues are part of each CDR3. The D gene is left open where the match is weak.

D: .
J: TRBJ2-7
length: 15
V: TRBV11-2
CDR3: CASSPQRVSSYEQYF
DNA: TGTGCCAGCAGCCCGCAGCGGGTCAGCTCCTACGAGCAGTACTTC

D: .
J: TRBJ1-4
length: 12
V: TRBV7-9
CDR3: CASSLRGEKLFF
DNA: TGTGCCAGCAGCTTAAGGGGTGAAAAACTGTTTTTT

D: .
J: TRBJ1-5
length: 14
V: TRBV28
CDR3: CASSTQGLNQPQHF
DNA: TGTGCCAGCAGCACACAGGGCCTCAATCAGCCCCAGCATTTT

D: .
J: TRBJ1-1
length: 16
V: TRBV5-6
CDR3: CASSLFSGGWNTEAFF
DNA: TGTGCCAGCAGCTTGTTTTCCGGCGGTTGGAACACTGAAGCTTTCTTT

D: .
J: TRBJ2-3
length: 14
V: TRBV9
CDR3: CASSVVGSGDTQYF
DNA: TGTGCCAGCAGCGTAGTGGGGTCGGGGGATACGCAGTATTTT

D: .
J: TRBJ1-6
length: 16
V: TRBV5-4
CDR3: CASSSDGGSYNSPLHF
DNA: TGTGCCAGCAGCTCCGACGGGGGCTCCTATAATTCACCCCTCCACTTT

D: .
J: TRBJ2-3
length: 17
V: TRBV7-6
CDR3: CASSPLISGGWTDTQYF
DNA: TGTGCCAGCAGCCCCCTCATTTCGGGGGGCTGGACAGATACGCAGTATTTT

D: .
J: TRBJ2-7
length: 14
V: TRBV5-1
CDR3: CASSLELQGDEQYF
DNA: TGCGCCAGCAGCTTGGAACTACAGGGCGACGAGCAGTACTTC

D: TRBD1
J: TRBJ2-5
length: 15
V: TRBV11-2
CDR3: CASSFDRGTQETQYF
DNA: TGTGCCAGCAGCTTCGACAGGGGAACCCAAGAGACCCAGTACTTC

D: TRBD2
J: TRBJ2-3
length: 16
V: TRBV7-8
CDR3: CASSRVGLGRTDTQYF
DNA: TGTGCCAGCAGCCGAGTGGGACTAGGCCGCACAGATACGCAGTATTTT

D: TRBD1
J: TRBJ1-2
length: 11
V: TRBV29-1
CDR3: CSVGTQGSYTF
DNA: TGCAGCGTGGGAACACAGGGGAGCTACACCTTC

D: .
J: TRBJ1-3
length: 16
V: TRBV5-1
CDR3: CASSLAGVDSGNTIYF
DNA: TGCGCCAGCAGCTTGGCAGGGGTCGACTCTGGAAACACCATATATTTT

D: .
J: TRBJ1-2
length: 15
V: TRBV7-9
CDR3: CASSLAAGSAYGYTF
DNA: TGTGCCAGCAGCTTAGCAGCGGGGTCCGCATATGGCTACACCTTC

D: .
J: TRBJ1-1
length: 12
V: TRBV4-1
CDR3: CASSQGATEAFF
DNA: TGCGCCAGCAGCCAGGGGGCTACTGAAGCTTTCTTT

D: TRBD2
J: TRBJ2-1
length: 15
V: TRBV10-2
CDR3: CASSERLLAGEEQFF
DNA: TGCGCCAGCAGTGAGCGGTTACTAGCGGGGGAAGAGCAGTTCTTC

D: .
J: TRBJ1-2
length: 13
V: TRBV11-2
CDR3: CASSSDSRGGYTF
DNA: TGTGCCAGCAGCTCGGACAGTAGAGGTGGCTACACCTTC

D: .
J: TRBJ1-1
length: 14
V: TRBV27
CDR3: CASSVSDRDTEAFF
DNA: TGTGCCAGCAGTGTCTCGGACAGAGACACTGAAGCTTTCTTT

D: TRBD2
J: TRBJ2-5
length: 13
V: TRBV20-1
CDR3: CSASPGGQETQYF
DNA: TGCAGTGCTAGTCCGGGGGGACAAGAGACCCAGTACTTC

D: .
J: TRBJ2-3
length: 11
V: TRBV20-1
CDR3: CSARLTNTQYF
DNA: TGCAGTGCTAGACTGACTAATACGCAGTATTTT

D: TRBD1
J: TRBJ2-3
length: 15
V: TRBV10-3
CDR3: CAIRSTGIGADTQYF
DNA: TGTGCCATCAGGTCGACAGGGATTGGGGCAGATACGCAGTATTTT

D: TRBD1
J: TRBJ2-1
length: 18
V: TRBV30
CDR3: CAWRPLSQRGGVHNEQFF
DNA: TGTGCCTGGAGGCCCCTTTCCCAGCGAGGGGGCGTCCACAATGAGCAGTTCTTC